The next 16 T cell receptor beta chains were all read from a single sample in a study of T cell clonality in common variable immunodeficiency. Generated by immunoSEQ multiplex PCR, the TCRdb table keeps only in-frame clones and is missing some. The specimen gives about 35,000 clones without singletons; the ten biggest hold roughly 3%. Source material: peripheral blood mononuclear cells. Every receptor here comes from a person aged 18 to 75 in good health.

About this clone: The read finishes 3 residues shy of the CDR3 end, and the germline J gene is used to complete it. The chain joins TRBV10-2 to TRBJ1-3, with D tentatively TRBD1 (5 bases). Germline lookup yields CDR1 WSHSY and CDR2 SAAADI. CDR3 length: 11 residues. CDR3 region: CASRGTGGIYF. CDR3 DNA (partial): TGCGCCAGCCGGGGGACCGGGGGT.

Many counts were recorded for this clone. CDR3 protein: CASSQTGVSYGYTF. CDR3 bases read: TGTGCCAGCAGTCAAACAGGGGTTAGCTATGGC. The chain combines TRBV2 with TRBJ1-2; 7 bases line up with TRBD1. The observed sequence ends 3 residues before the CDR3 terminus, with the missing tail filled in from the germline J gene. After removal of 5 bases from V and 4 bases from J, the junction contained 7 bases not matched to a gene. There are 14 residues in the CDR3. Per the germline V gene, CDR1 is SNHLY and CDR2 is FYNNEI.

In this sample, this clone turned up many times. The read gets to within 3 residues of the CDR3 end, and the germline J gene fills in the rest. The V gene is TRBV5-1, the J gene TRBJ1-3, with TRBD1 matching 10 bases. V lost 4 bases to trimming and J lost 6 bases; unmatched junction nucleotides: 4. The CDR3 spans 14 residues. CDR1 SGHRS and CDR2 YFSETQ come from the germline V gene. CDR3 DNA, as far as it was read: TGCGCCAGCAGCCCCGGGACAGGGGTAAACACC. Protein: CASSPGTGVNT. The whole CDR3 region reads CASSPGTGVNTIYF.

This clone has a count of ten or more. From the germline J gene comes the end of the CDR3, since the read stops 3 residues before it. This chain uses TRBV4-1 with TRBJ2-7; tentative D call: TRBD1 (7 bases). V was cut by 0 bases and J by 1 base, with 10 bases left in between. This CDR3 is built from 15 residues. The germline CDR1 and CDR2 sequences are MGHRA and YSYEKL. The DNA read from the CDR3 is TGCGCCAGCAGCCAAGACGGGGGACAGTCCTACGAG. Its translation is CASSQDGGQSYE. The whole CDR3 is CASSQDGGQSYEQYF.

This clone was observed at least ten times. The read ends 3 residues before the CDR3 terminus; that terminus is restored from the germline J gene. This chain links TRBV6-1 with TRBJ1-1, with D tentatively TRBD1 (6 bases). Germline V CDR1 and CDR2: MNHNS, SASEGT. Trimming left V 2 bases short and J 7 bases short, with 17 bases between. CDR3 length equals 15 residues. This CDR3 is CASSEWVGGRNEAFF. CDR3 DNA (partial): TGTGCCAGCAGTGAATGGGTAGGGGGTCGTAATGAA.

This clone was seen repeatedly, ten times or more. With the read ending 3 residues before the CDR3 end, the germline J gene is used to fill in that end. The chain uses TRBV7-2 and TRBJ1-3; D ambiguous. The CDR3 has 15 amino acids. The germline gives CDR1 SGHTA, CDR2 FQGNSA. The V and J ends lost 5 bases and 0 bases respectively, with 11 bases between them. The DNA read from the CDR3 is TGTGCCAGCAGCCTGAATAGTTTCTCTGGAAACACC. Its protein is CASSLNSFSGNT. The whole CDR3 reads CASSLNSFSGNTIYF.

This clone has only a few counts. The DNA read from the CDR3 is TGTGCCAGCAGCTCGGGTAGCGGTAGCACAGATACG. Its translation: CASSSGSGSTDT. The CDR3 reads in full as CASSSGSGSTDTQYF. The chain has TRBV11-2 and TRBJ2-3; D possibly corresponds to TRBD2 (6 bases). The CDR3 end is not reached by the read, which stops 3 residues before it; the germline J gene fills it in. This CDR3 contains 15 residues. V was shortened by 4 bases and J by 0 bases, with 11 bases between the two germline ends. Per the germline V gene, CDR1 is SGHAT and CDR2 is FQNNGV.

The sample holds many counts of this clone. The CDR3 end is not reached by the read, which stops 3 residues before it; the germline J gene fills it in. This chain joins TRBV2 and TRBJ1-6, with 8 bases identical to TRBD1. CDR1 is SNHLY, CDR2 FYNNEI, per germline. The CDR3 totals 14 residues. The V segment lost 6 bases and the J segment 9 bases; nucleotides outside the gene matches: 7. CDR3 sequence: CASSWTGLGSPLHF. The DNA read from the CDR3 is TGTGCCAGCAGCTGGACAGGGCTAGGTTCACCC.

This clone was seen at least ten times. The CDR3 extends 3 residues past the end of the read, so its final part is completed from the germline J gene. This chain uses TRBV30 with TRBJ1-2; D perhaps matches TRBD1 (5 bases). The CDR3 totals 17 residues. The V end lost 2 bases, the J end lost 5 bases, and 24 bases lay between the germline ends. Germline V lookup: CDR1 GTSNPN, CDR2 SVGIG (reference sequence). CDR3 sequence reads: CAWSTLGREADLYGYTF. The part of the CDR3 DNA that was read is TGTGCCTGGAGTACGCTCGGCAGGGAGGCTGATTTATATGGC.

The sample holds many counts of this clone. Sequencing ends 3 residues short of the CDR3 end; the germline J gene provides the rest. The chain has TRBV30 and TRBJ1-2; D perhaps matches TRBD1 (6 bases). Trimming took 2 bases from V and 0 from J, leaving 13 bases between them. The CDR3 loop spans 15 amino acids. Germline CDR1 reads GTSNPN; CDR2 reads SVGIG (reference sequence). CDR3 bases read: TGTGCCTGGAGTCAATTAGGGACACCTAACTATGGC. This translates into CAWSQLGTPNYG. The CDR3, in full, reads CAWSQLGTPNYGYTF.

This clone showed up many times. The read terminates 3 residues before the CDR3 end, so the remaining end is supplied by the germline J gene. The chain is built from TRBV20-1 and TRBJ2-2, with D possibly being TRBD1 or TRBD2 (5 bases each). Trimming cost V 6 bases and J 6 bases, with 11 bases left between them. In germline, CDR1 is DFQATT, CDR2 SNEGSKA (reference sequence). The CDR3 covers 12 residues. The CDR3 sequence: CSARRGAGELFF. Incomplete CDR3 DNA: TGCAGTGCGAGAAGGGGAGCCGGGGAG.

At least ten counts were recorded for this clone. Read data end 3 residues before the CDR3 end; the end is taken from the germline J gene. The V gene is TRBV2, the J gene TRBJ1-2; D remains unclear. The CDR3 loop spans 14 amino acids. Trimming pared 3 bases from V and 1 base from J, leaving 9 bases between. In germline, CDR1 is SNHLY, CDR2 FYNNEI. CDR3 region: CASSEITYNYGYTF. The DNA read from the CDR3 is TGTGCCAGCAGTGAGATTACCTATAACTATGGC.

This clone was detected ten times or more. The observed sequence ends 3 residues before the CDR3 terminus, with the missing tail filled in from the germline J gene. This chain uses TRBV7-4 with TRBJ2-1; a possible D gene is TRBD1 (5 bases). CDR1 and CDR2 (germline): SGHVT, SQSDAQ. The ends were cut back, 5 bases at V and 3 bases at J, with 17 bases in the middle. The CDR3 runs 16 residues. The CDR3 sequence is CASSPCRQGNYNEQFF. Partial CDR3 DNA: TGTGCCAGCAGCCCGTGCCGGCAGGGAAACTACAATGAG. The full variable domain, in which reference TRBV7-4 and TRBJ2-1 provide the parts outside the CDR3, is GAGVSQSPRYKVAKRGRDVALRCDSISGHVTLYWYRQTLGQGSEVLTYSQSDAQRDKSGRPSGRFSAERPERSVSTLKIQRTEQGDSAVYLCASSPCRQGNYNEQFFGPGTRLTVL.

This clone was observed at least ten times. The read terminates 3 residues ahead of where the CDR3 ends, so the germline J gene completes it. The sample carries other DNA sequences with the same CDR3. The chain employs TRBV20-1 and TRBJ1-4, with D maybe TRBD1 (5 bases). This CDR3 comprises 13 residues. Germline V gene lookup returns CDR1 DFQATT and CDR2 SNEGSKA (reference sequence). Deletions cut 5 bases from V and 8 bases from J, with 15 bases between. This CDR3 is CSAHPGGGEKLFF. CDR3 bases read: TGCAGTGCTCACCCCGGGGGAGGAGAAAAA.

This clone was detected many times. The CDR3 end lies 3 residues beyond the end of the read and is filled in from the germline J gene. The chain recombines TRBV4-2 with TRBJ2-3, with 9 bases identical to TRBD2. Germline-derived CDR1 and CDR2 are LGHNA and YNFKEQ. This CDR3 contains 16 residues. J lost 1 base, V lost 2 bases, and 4 bases had no gene match. The part of the CDR3 DNA that was read is TGTGCCAGCAGCCAACTGCGACTAGCGGGCACAGATACG. Translation: CASSQLRLAGTDT. The CDR3 reads in full as CASSQLRLAGTDTQYF.

This clone showed up many times. The read ends 3 residues shy of where the CDR3 ends; the end is completed using the germline J gene. V gene TRBV15 combines with J gene TRBJ1-1; 8 nucleotides line up with TRBD1. There are 15 residues in the CDR3. Germline V gene data show CDR1 as LNHNV and CDR2 as YYDKDF (reference sequence). The ends lost 0 bases at V and 7 bases at J; junction bases unmatched: 7. The covered CDR3 bases are TGTGCCACCAGCAGAGATAGAGGGACAGGTAATGAA. Its translation: CATSRDRGTGNE. The entire CDR3 sequence reads CATSRDRGTGNEAFF. Full variable domain (missing parts from reference TRBV15 and TRBJ1-1): DAMVIQNPRYQVTQFGKPVTLSCSQTLNHNVMYWYQQKSSQAPKLLFHYYDKDFNNEADTPDNFQSRRPNTSFCFLDIRSPGLGDTAMYLCATSRDRGTGNEAFFGQGTRLTVV.